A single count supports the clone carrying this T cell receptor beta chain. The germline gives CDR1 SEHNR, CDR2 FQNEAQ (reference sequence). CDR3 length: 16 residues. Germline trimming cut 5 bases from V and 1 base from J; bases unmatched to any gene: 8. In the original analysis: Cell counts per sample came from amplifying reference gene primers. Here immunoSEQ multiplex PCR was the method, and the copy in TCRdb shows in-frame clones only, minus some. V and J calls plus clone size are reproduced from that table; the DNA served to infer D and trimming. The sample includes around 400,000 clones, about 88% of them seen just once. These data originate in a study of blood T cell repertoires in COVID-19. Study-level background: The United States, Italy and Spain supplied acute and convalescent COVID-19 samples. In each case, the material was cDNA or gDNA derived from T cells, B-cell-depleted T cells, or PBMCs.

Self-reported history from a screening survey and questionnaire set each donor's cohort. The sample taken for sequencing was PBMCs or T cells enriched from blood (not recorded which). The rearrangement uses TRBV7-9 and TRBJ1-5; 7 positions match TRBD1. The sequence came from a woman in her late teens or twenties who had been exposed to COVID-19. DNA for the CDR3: TGTGCCAGCAGCCAACAGGGGCCACTCAGCAATCAGCCCCAGCATTTT. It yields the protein CASSQQGPLSNQPQHF.